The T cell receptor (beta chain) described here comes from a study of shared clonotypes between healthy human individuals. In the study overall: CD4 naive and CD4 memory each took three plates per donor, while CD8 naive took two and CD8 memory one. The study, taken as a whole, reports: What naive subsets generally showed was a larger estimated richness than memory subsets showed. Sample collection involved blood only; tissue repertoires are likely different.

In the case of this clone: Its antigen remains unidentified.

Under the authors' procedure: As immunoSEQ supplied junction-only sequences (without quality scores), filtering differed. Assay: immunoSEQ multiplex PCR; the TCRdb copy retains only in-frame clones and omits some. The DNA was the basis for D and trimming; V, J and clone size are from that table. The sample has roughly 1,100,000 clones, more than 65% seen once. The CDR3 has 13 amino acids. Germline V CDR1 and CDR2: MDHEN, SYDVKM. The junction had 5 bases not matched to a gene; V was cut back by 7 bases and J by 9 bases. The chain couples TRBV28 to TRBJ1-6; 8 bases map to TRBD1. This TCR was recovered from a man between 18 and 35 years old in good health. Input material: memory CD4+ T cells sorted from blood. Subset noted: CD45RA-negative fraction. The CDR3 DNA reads TGTGCCAGCACCGCGACAGGGGTTTCACCCCTCCACTTT. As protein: CASTATGVSPLHF.